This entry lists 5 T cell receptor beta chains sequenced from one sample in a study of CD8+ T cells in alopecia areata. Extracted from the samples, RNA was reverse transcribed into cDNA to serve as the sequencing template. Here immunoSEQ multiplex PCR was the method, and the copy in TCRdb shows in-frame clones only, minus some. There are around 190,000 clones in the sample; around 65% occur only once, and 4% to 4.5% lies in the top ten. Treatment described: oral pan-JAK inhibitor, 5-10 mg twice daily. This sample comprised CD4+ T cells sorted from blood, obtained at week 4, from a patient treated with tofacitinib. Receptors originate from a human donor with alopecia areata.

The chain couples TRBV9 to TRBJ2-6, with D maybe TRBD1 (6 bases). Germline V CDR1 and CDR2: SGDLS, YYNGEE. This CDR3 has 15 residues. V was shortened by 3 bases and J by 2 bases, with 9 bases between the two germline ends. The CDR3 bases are TGTGCCAGCAGCGCTTCAGGGGCTGGGGCCAACGTCCTGACTTTC. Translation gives CASSASGAGANVLTF.

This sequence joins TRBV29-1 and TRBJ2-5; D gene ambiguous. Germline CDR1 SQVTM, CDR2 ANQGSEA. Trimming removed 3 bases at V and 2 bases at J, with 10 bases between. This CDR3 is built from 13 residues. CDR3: CSVDKGQQETQYF. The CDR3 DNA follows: TGCAGCGTTGACAAGGGTCAACAAGAGACCCAGTACTTC.

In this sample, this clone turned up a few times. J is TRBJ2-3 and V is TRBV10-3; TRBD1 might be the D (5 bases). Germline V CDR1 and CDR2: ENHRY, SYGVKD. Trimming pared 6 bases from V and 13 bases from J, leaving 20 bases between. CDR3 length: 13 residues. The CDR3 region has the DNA TGTGCCATCAGCGGTGGGGCAGGCGAGAATGAGTATTTT. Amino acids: CAISGGAGENEYF.

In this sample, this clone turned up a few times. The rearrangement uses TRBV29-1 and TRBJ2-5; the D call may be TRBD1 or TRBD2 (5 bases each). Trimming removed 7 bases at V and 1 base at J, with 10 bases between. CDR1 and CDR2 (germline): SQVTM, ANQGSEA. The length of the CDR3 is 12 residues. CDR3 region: CSALGGQETQYF. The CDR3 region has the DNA TGCAGCGCACTTGGGGGCCAAGAGACCCAGTACTTC.

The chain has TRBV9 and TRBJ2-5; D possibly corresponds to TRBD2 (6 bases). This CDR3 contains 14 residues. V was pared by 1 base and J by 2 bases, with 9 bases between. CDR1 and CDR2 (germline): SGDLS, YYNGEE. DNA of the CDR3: TGTGCCAGCAGCGTACGGGGGAGACAAGAGACCCAGTACTTC. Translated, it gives CASSVRGRQETQYF.